This T cell receptor beta chain was recorded in a study of CD8 T cells in Susac syndrome. A quantity of roughly 0.5 to 1 ug RNA underwent reverse transcription using random hexamers. TCRdb fed the immunoSEQ multiplex PCR reads into MiXCR, producing one record per CDR3 protein. The table shows tens of thousands of distinct CDR3 sequences, with roughly 93% occurring only once. The authors sequenced TCR beta from blood CD8+ and CD4+ T cells. Trimming removed 7 bases at V and 4 bases at J, with 19 bases between. Germline V lookup: CDR1 LGHNT, CDR2 FRNRAP. The length of the CDR3 is 15 residues. The rearrangement joins TRBV12-5 to TRBJ2-5, with a possible D match to TRBD1 (7 bases). The sequenced sample consisted of CD4+ T cells from PBMCs. This sequence was found in a human donor with Susac syndrome. CDR3 amino acids: CASAAPQGGPETQYF. The CDR3 DNA sequence: TGTGCTAGTGCCGCCCCTCAGGGGGGACCAGAGACCCAGTACTTC.